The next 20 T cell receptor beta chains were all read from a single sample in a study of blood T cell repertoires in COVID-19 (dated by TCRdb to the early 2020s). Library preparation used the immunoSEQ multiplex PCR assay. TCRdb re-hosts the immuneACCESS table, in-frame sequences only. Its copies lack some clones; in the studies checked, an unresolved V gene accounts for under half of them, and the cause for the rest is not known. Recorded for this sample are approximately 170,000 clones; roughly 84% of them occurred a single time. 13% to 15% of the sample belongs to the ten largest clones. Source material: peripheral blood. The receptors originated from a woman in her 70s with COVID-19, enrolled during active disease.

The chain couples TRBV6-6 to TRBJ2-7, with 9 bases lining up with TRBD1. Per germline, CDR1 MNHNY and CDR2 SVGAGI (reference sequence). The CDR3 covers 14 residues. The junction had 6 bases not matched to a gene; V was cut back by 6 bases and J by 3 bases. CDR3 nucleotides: TGTGCCAGCAGCACCACAGGGGGCGACTACGAGCAGTACTTC. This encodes CASSTTGGDYEQYF.

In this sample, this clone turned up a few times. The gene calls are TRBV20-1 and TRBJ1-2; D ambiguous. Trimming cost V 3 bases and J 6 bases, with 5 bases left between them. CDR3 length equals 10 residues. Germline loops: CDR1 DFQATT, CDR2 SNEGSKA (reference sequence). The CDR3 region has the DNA TGCAGTGCTAGGGCGGATGGCTACACCTTC. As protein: CSARADGYTF.

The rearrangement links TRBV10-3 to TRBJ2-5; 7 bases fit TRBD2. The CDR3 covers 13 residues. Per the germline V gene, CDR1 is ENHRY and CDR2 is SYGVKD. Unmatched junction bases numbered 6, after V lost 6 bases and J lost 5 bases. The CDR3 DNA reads TGTGCCATCAGGGGGGGGTGGGCCGAGACCCAGTACTTC. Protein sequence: CAIRGGWAETQYF.

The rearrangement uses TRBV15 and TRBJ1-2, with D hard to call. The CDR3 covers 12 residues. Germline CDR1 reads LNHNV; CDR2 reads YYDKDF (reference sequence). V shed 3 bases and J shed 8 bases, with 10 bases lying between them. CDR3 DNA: TGTGCCACCAGCAGCGCGGCGGGGGGCTACACCTTC. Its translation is CATSSAAGGYTF. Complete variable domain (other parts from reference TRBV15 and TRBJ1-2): DAMVIQNPRYQVTQFGKPVTLSCSQTLNHNVMYWYQQKSSQAPKLLFHYYDKDFNNEADTPDNFQSRRPNTSFCFLDIRSPGLGDTAMYLCATSSAAGGYTFGSGTRLTVV.

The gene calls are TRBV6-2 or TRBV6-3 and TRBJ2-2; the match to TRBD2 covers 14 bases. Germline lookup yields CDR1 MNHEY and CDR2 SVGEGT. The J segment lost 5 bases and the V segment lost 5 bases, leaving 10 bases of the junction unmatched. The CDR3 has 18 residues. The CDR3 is CASSPRGGTSGRTGELFF. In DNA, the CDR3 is TGTGCCAGCAGTCCGAGAGGGGGGACTAGCGGGAGAACCGGGGAGCTGTTTTTT.

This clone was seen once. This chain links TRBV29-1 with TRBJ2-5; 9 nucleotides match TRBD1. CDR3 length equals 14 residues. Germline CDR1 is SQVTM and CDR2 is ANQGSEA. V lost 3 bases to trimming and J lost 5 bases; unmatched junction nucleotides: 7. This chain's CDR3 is CSVDAGQGLETQYF. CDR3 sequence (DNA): TGCAGCGTTGATGCAGGACAGGGGTTGGAGACCCAGTACTTC.

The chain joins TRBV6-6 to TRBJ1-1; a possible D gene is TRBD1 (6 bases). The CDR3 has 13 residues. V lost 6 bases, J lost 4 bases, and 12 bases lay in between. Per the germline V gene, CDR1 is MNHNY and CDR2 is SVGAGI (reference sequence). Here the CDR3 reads CASRKQGFTEAFF. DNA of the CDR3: TGTGCCAGCAGAAAACAGGGATTCACTGAAGCTTTCTTT.

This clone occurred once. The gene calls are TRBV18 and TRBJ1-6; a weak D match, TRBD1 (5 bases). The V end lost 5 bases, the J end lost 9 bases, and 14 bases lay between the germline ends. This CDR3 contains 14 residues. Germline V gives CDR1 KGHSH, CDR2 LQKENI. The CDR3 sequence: CASSERQGPSPLHF. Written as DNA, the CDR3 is TGTGCCAGCTCAGAGAGGCAGGGTCCTTCACCCCTCCACTTT. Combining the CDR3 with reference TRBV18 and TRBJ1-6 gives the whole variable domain NAGVMQNPRHLVRRRGQEARLRCSPMKGHSHVYWYRQLPEEGLKFMVYLQKENIIDESGMPKERFSAEFPKEGPSILRIQQVVRGDSAAYFCASSERQGPSPLHFGNGTRLTVT.

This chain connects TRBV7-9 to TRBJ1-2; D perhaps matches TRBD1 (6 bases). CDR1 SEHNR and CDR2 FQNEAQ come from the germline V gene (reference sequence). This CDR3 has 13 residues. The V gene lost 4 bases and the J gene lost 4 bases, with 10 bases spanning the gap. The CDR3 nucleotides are TGTGCCAGCAGCTCCCGACAGGTCTATGGCTACACCTTC. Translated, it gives CASSSRQVYGYTF.

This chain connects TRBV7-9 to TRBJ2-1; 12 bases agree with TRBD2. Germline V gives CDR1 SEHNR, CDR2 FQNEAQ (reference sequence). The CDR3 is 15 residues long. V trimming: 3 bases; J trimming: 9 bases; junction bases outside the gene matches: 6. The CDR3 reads CASSFLTSGSAEQFF. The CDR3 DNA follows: TGTGCCAGCAGCTTCCTGACTAGCGGGAGTGCTGAGCAGTTCTTC.

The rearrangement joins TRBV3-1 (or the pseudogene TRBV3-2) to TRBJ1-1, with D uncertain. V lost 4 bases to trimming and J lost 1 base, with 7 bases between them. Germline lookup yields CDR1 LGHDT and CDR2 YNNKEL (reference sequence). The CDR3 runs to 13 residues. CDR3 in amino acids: CASSLQRNTEAFF. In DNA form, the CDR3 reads TGTGCCAGCAGCCTACAGAGGAACACTGAAGCTTTCTTT.

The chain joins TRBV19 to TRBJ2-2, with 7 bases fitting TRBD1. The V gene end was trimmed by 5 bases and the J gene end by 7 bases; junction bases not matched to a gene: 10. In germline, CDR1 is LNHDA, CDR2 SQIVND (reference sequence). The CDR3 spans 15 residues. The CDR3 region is CASSWSGGRYGELFF. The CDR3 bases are TGTGCCAGTAGTTGGTCAGGGGGTCGGTACGGGGAGCTGTTTTTT.

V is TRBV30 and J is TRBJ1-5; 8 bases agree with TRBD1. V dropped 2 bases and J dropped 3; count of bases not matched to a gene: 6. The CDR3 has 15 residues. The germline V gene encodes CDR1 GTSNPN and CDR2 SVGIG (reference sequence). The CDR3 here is CAWSFGTGDNQPQHF. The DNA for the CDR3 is TGTGCCTGGAGTTTCGGGACAGGTGACAATCAGCCCCAGCATTTT.

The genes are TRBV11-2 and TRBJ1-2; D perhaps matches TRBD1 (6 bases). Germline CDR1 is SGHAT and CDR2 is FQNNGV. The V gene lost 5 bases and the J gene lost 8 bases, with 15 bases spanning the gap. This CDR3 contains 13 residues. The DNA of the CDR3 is TGTGCCAGCAGCCCATACAGGGAAGGAGGCTACACCTTC. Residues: CASSPYREGGYTF.

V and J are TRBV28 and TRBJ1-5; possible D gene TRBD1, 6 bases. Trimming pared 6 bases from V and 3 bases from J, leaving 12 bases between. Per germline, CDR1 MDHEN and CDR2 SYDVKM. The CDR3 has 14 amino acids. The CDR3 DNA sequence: TGTGCCAGCAGATCCGGGACAAACAATCAGCCCCAGCATTTT. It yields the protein CASRSGTNNQPQHF. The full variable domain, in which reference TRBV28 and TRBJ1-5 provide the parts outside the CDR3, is DVKVTQSSRYLVKRTGEKVFLECVQDMDHENMFWYRQDPGLGLRLIYFSYDVKMKEKGDIPEGYSVSREKKERFSLILESASTNQTSMYLCASRSGTNNQPQHFGDGTRLSIL.

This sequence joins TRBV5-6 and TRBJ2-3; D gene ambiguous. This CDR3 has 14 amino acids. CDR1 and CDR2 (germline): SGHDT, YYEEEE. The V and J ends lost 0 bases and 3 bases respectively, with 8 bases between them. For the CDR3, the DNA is TGTGCCAGCAGCTTGGTTTCGCGGACAGATACGCAGTATTTT. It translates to CASSLVSRTDTQYF.

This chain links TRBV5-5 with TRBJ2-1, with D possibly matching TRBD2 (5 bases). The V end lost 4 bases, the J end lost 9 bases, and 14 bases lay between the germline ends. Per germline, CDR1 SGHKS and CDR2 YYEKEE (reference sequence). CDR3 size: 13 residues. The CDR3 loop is CASSRFLGGEQFF. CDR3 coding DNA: TGTGCCAGCAGCCGCTTTCTAGGAGGTGAGCAGTTCTTC.

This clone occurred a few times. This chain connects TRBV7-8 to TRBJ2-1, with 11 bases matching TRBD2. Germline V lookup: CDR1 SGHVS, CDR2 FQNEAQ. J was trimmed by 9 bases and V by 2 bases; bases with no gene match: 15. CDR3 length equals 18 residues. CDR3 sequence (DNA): TGTGCCAGCAGCTTATCTGGTTGGGTTCGGCTAGCGGGAGGTGAGCAGTTCTTC. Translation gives CASSLSGWVRLAGGEQFF.

In DNA, the CDR3 is TGTGCCAGCAGTCCGGGGACAGCCTTGTACGAGCAGTACGTC. Translating gives CASSPGTALYEQYV. The gene calls are TRBV27 and TRBJ2-7, with 7 bases fitting TRBD1. The CDR3 totals 14 residues. Germline values: CDR1 MNHEY, CDR2 SMNVEV (reference sequence). The ends lost 5 bases at V and 4 bases at J; junction bases unmatched: 8.

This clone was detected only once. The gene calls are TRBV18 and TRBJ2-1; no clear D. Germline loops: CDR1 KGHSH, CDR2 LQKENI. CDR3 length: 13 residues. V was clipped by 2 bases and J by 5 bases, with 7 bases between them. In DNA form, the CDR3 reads TGTGCCAGCTCACCATCTGGAGACAATGAGCAGTTCTTC. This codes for CASSPSGDNEQFF.